The present T cell receptor (beta chain) was sequenced within a study of shared clonotypes between healthy human individuals. Study observations and caveats: The diversity represented, both genetic and in exposure history, was limited by few donors.

Assay used: immunoSEQ multiplex PCR; TCRdb lists only in-frame clones, some missing. The sample records about 710,000 clones, 72% being singletons. A remark on this clone: What it binds is unknown.

The sequence came from a woman in her 30s in good health. The material sequenced was memory CD4+ T cells sorted from blood. Documented subset: CD45RA-negative fraction.

The CDR3: CASSYGSPQYEQYF. CDR3 in DNA: TGTGCCAGCAGTTACGGGTCACCCCAGTACGAGCAGTACTTC. The chain is built from TRBV6-6 and TRBJ2-7, with D unresolved. The CDR3 loop spans 14 amino acids. The V and J ends lost 2 bases and 4 bases respectively, with 12 bases between them. Germline CDR1 MNHNY, CDR2 SVGAGI (reference sequence).